This T cell receptor (beta chain) came from a study of post-analysis software for immune sequencing data. Study at large: Included among the disease courses, which were recorded for the cohort, were relapsing-remitting, secondary progressive and progressive-relapsing multiple sclerosis. Notes on the study in general: Normalized Chao1 diversity was significantly lower in multiple sclerosis patients than in controls. Controls showed lower frequencies than patients for roughly five TRBV segments, and TRBV5-6, TRBV5-1 and TRBV20-1 were among these.

The V end lost 3 bases, the J end lost 0 bases, and 10 bases lay between the germline ends. The CDR3 runs to 14 residues. CDR1 and CDR2 from the germline V gene are SGHNT and YYREEE (reference sequence). Every TCR beta cDNA library bore unique molecular identifiers. cDNA molecules numbering roughly 0.5 million came from around 1 to 10 million T cells. TCRdb independently ran MiXCR on the PCR reads; one entry per CDR3 protein. The sample holds about 820,000 distinct CDR3 sequences, roughly 50% seen once. This clonotype was counted only a few times. The target antigen is unknown. Specimen: blood. This clonotype originated in a girl aged 5-17 years with multiple sclerosis. The rearrangement uses TRBV5-4 and TRBJ2-7; D might be TRBD1 (5 bases). The CDR3 DNA reads TGTGCCAGCAGCTCGGACACCCTCTCCTACGAGCAGTACTTC. Its protein is CASSSDTLSYEQYF. The whole variable domain, remainder taken from reference TRBV5-4 and TRBJ2-7, is ETGVTQSPTHLIKTRGQQVTLRCSSQSGHNTVSWYQQALGQGPQFIFQYYREEENGRGNFPPRFSGLQFPNYSSELNVNALELDDSALYLCASSSDTLSYEQYFGPGTRLTVT.